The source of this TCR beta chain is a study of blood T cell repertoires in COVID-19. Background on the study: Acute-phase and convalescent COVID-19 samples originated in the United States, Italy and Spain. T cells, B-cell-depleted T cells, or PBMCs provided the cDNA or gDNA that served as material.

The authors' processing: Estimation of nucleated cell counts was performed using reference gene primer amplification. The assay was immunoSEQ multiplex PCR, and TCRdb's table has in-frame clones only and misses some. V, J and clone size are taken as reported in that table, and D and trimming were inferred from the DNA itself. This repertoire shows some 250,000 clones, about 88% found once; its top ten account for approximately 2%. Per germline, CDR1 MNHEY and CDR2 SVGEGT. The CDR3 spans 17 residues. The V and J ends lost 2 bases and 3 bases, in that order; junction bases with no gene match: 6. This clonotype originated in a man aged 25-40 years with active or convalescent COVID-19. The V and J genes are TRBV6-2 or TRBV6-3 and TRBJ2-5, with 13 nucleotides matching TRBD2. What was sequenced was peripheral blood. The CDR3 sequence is CASSYGRTSGGKETQYF. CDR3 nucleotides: TGTGCCAGCAGTTACGGACGGACTAGCGGGGGTAAAGAGACCCAGTACTTC.